This T cell receptor beta chain came from a study of T cell repertoires in cytomegalovirus infection. CDR3 length: 14 residues. Germline V gene lookup returns CDR1 LNHDA and CDR2 SQIVND (reference sequence). V dropped 2 bases and J dropped 1 base, with 9 bases sitting between them. TCRdb reprocessed the reads via MiXCR and lists one record per CDR3 protein. The table includes approximately 400,000 distinct CDR3 sequences, roughly 31% detected once. The chain couples TRBV19 to TRBJ2-7; D is unresolved. What was sequenced was PBMCs. The TCR comes from a human donor in good health (CMV status not recorded). Some clones in this sample may be carry-over from other donors' samples. CDR3 in DNA: TGTGCCAGTAGTATATCGGACGGATCCTACGAGCAGTACTTC. Translating it yields CASSISDGSYEQYF.